One sample yielded the 29 T cell receptor beta chains listed below, sequenced in a study of CD4 T cells in relation to SARS-CoV-2 and coronaviruses. Profiled with immunoSEQ multiplex PCR; TCRdb holds only in-frame clones, not every one. Among about 26,000 clones listed, roughly 80% were seen once. The unexposed donors gave CD4+ T cells in 2011-2018, prior to COVID-19. The cells were cultured for about 10 days before CD4+ T cells were isolated. These receptors are not linked to any known antigen. Sequencing used CD4+ T cells from PBMCs, cultured in vitro. The receptors were sampled from a human donor in good health.

This clone was detected a few times. This rearrangement joins TRBV7-9 to TRBJ2-7; 10 bases match TRBD1. After removal of 1 base from V and 2 bases from J, the junction contained 5 bases not matched to a gene. Per the germline V gene, CDR1 is SEHNR and CDR2 is FQNEAQ (reference sequence). This CDR3 spans 16 amino acids. The CDR3: CASSLVLTGGTYEQYF. The CDR3 DNA sequence: TGTGCCAGCAGCTTAGTCCTGACAGGGGGCACCTACGAGCAGTACTTC.

This clone was seen only a few times. V and J are TRBV7-6 and TRBJ2-5, with 8 positions matching TRBD2. The CDR3 is 16 residues long. Germline CDR1 reads SGHVS; CDR2 reads FNYEAQ. V lost 3 bases, J lost 0 bases, and 6 bases stayed unmatched. The CDR3 region has the DNA TGTGCCAGCAGCTTTGGAGCGGGGGTGTACCAAGAGACCCAGTACTTC. It specifies CASSFGAGVYQETQYF.

This sequence joins TRBV9 and TRBJ2-2; D perhaps matches TRBD1 (6 bases). The CDR3 extends over 17 amino acids. Germline CDR1 SGDLS, CDR2 YYNGEE. Trimming took 3 bases from V and 6 from J, leaving 21 bases between them. CDR3 in amino acids: CASSAYQAPTGSGELFF. The CDR3 nucleotides are TGTGCCAGCAGCGCCTACCAAGCGCCAACAGGGTCCGGGGAGCTGTTTTTT.

The CDR3 loop is CASSPLRRPNYGYTF. The DNA of the CDR3 is TGTGCCAGCAGCCCCCTTCGCCGTCCCAACTATGGCTACACCTTC. The V call is TRBV7-2, the J call TRBJ1-2; D unclear. V lost 5 bases, J lost 2 bases, and 15 bases lay in between. This CDR3 is built from 15 residues. Germline assignment: CDR1 SGHTA and CDR2 FQGNSA.

J is TRBJ2-2 and V is TRBV7-2; TRBD2 aligns across 10 bases. Trimming removed 1 base from V and 1 base from J; junction bases left unmatched: 0. The germline V gene has CDR1 SGHTA and CDR2 FQGNSA. This CDR3 comprises 16 residues. As DNA, the CDR3 is TGTGCCAGCAGCTTAGGGACTAGCGGGAACACCGGGGAGCTGTTTTTT. This sequence encodes CASSLGTSGNTGELFF.

The chain uses TRBV5-6 and TRBJ2-2; the D gene is possibly TRBD2 (6 bases). The ends were cut back, 5 bases at V and 1 base at J, with 15 bases in the middle. This CDR3 has 16 residues. Germline-derived CDR1 and CDR2 are SGHDT and YYEEEE. The DNA of the CDR3 is TGTGCCAGCAGTCACGGGGGACCCTTGAACACCGGGGAGCTGTTTTTT. It translates to CASSHGGPLNTGELFF. The variable domain in full, with the rest retrieved from reference TRBV5-6 and TRBJ2-2, is DAGVTQSPTHLIKTRGQQVTLRCSPKSGHDTVSWYQQALGQGPQFIFQYYEEEERQRGNFPDRFSGHQFPNYSSELNVNALLLGDSALYLCASSHGGPLNTGELFFGEGSRLTVL.

V is TRBV7-2 and J is TRBJ1-5; D gene unclear. Germline values: CDR1 SGHTA, CDR2 FQGNSA. V lost 3 bases and J lost 0, with 12 bases in between. The CDR3 is made up of 16 amino acids. In nucleotides, the CDR3 is TGTGCCAGCAGCTTTAAGGCCACTTATAGCAATCAGCCCCAGCATTTT. Translation: CASSFKATYSNQPQHF.

In its sample, this clone was seen once. The rearrangement links TRBV6-5 to TRBJ1-2; D uncertain. The CDR3 has 13 amino acids. Per germline, CDR1 MNHEY and CDR2 SVGAGI. V lost 6 bases and J lost 2, with 10 bases in between. DNA for the CDR3: TGTGCCAGCAGAGGTGGCGAAAACTATGGCTACACCTTC. Protein sequence: CASRGGENYGYTF.

The chain is built from TRBV6-6 and TRBJ2-7; possible D gene TRBD1, 5 bases. CDR1 and CDR2 from the germline V gene are MNHNY and SVGAGI (reference sequence). Trimming left V 5 bases short and J 2 bases short, with 22 bases between. The CDR3 is made up of 17 amino acids. The CDR3 sequence is CASSLLSYPGSTYEQYF. DNA for the CDR3: TGTGCCAGCAGTCTCCTCTCCTACCCAGGGTCCACCTACGAGCAGTACTTC.

V and J are TRBV11-2 and TRBJ2-1; 8 bases match TRBD2. V gave up 3 bases and J gave up 7 bases; unmatched junction bases: 5. Germline V CDR1 and CDR2: SGHAT, FQNNGV. The CDR3 runs 14 residues. The CDR3 DNA is TGTGCCAGCAGCTTTGCGGGGGGCCTGAATGAGCAGTTCTTC. Amino acid sequence: CASSFAGGLNEQFF.

The chain has TRBV7-3 and TRBJ2-7, with 7 bases fitting TRBD2. This CDR3 region has 14 residues. V lost 5 bases, J lost 2 bases, and 6 bases stayed unmatched. Germline-derived CDR1 and CDR2 are SGHTA and FQGTGA. The CDR3 coding sequence is TGTGCCAGCAGCCCCAGCGGGACTGCCTACGAGCAGTACTTC. Its translation: CASSPSGTAYEQYF.

The gene calls are TRBV12-3 or TRBV12-4 and TRBJ2-5, with D unclear. The CDR3 sequence is 13 residues long. V gave up 7 bases and J gave up 4 bases, with 13 bases separating them. The CDR3 sequence: CASTQGRPETQYF. The CDR3 nucleotides read TGTGCCAGCACCCAAGGGCGTCCAGAGACCCAGTACTTC.

The chain links TRBV4-1 to TRBJ1-5; TRBD1 might be the D (6 bases). V dropped 0 bases and J dropped 3 bases, with 9 bases sitting between them. This CDR3 is built from 15 residues. Looked up from germline, CDR1 is MGHRA and CDR2 is YSYEKL. The CDR3 sequence: CASSQDRGSNQPQHF. CDR3 nucleotide sequence: TGCGCCAGCAGCCAAGACAGGGGTTCCAATCAGCCCCAGCATTTT.

The chain has TRBV7-9 and TRBJ1-5, with 7 bases that match TRBD1. The CDR3 is 16 amino acids. Germline CDR1 is SEHNR and CDR2 is FQNEAQ (reference sequence). The J segment lost 0 bases and the V segment lost 7 bases, leaving 9 bases of the junction unmatched. This CDR3 reads CASNGRDSHSNQPQHF. The DNA of the CDR3 is TGTGCCAGCAACGGCCGGGACAGCCATAGCAATCAGCCCCAGCATTTT.

The chain links TRBV25-1 to TRBJ2-7; 9 bases are a match to TRBD1. The CDR3 contains 16 residues. Per germline, CDR1 MGHDK and CDR2 SYGVNS. Unmatched junction bases numbered 8, after V lost 2 bases and J lost 3 bases. The CDR3 coding sequence is TGTGCCAGCAGTGAAACCCCGGGACAGGGTTTCTACGAGCAGTACTTC. The encoded protein is CASSETPGQGFYEQYF.

The chain uses TRBV4-3 and TRBJ2-7, with D tentatively TRBD1 (6 bases). Between the trimmed V and J ends, which lost 4 bases and 3 bases, there was a span of 13 bases. Looked up from germline, CDR1 is LGHNA and CDR2 is YSLEER. The CDR3 sequence is 14 residues long. CDR3 nucleotide sequence: TGCGCCAGCAGCCTGTCCCGGGACATCTACGAGCAGTACTTC. Its translation is CASSLSRDIYEQYF.

The V call is TRBV4-2, the J call TRBJ2-2, with 7 bases aligning to TRBD2. CDR3 length: 17 residues. Germline-derived CDR1 and CDR2 are LGHNA and YNFKEQ. Trimming took 3 bases from V and 0 from J; bases not matched to a gene: 7. The CDR3 protein is CASSQPSSGTNTGELFF. CDR3 nucleotide sequence: TGTGCCAGCAGCCAGCCATCTAGCGGAACGAACACCGGGGAGCTGTTTTTT.

This clone is a singleton in its sample. CDR3 sequence (DNA): TGTGCCAGTAGTATAGGCACGGGAGAGGATGATGAGCAGTTCTTC. This encodes CASSIGTGEDDEQFF. The chain employs TRBV19 and TRBJ2-1, with a weak D call TRBD2 (6 bases). Germline-derived CDR1 and CDR2 are LNHDA and SQIVND (reference sequence). The CDR3 spans 15 residues. V was cut by 1 base and J by 8 bases, with 15 bases left in between.

This chain uses TRBV4-3 with TRBJ2-5; D is perhaps TRBD2 (7 bases). The CDR3 covers 17 residues. From germline, CDR1 is LGHNA and CDR2 YSLEER. Deletions cut 1 base from V and 5 bases from J, with 20 bases between. This chain's CDR3 is CASSQGRLGRGFETQYF. The CDR3 DNA reads as TGCGCCAGCAGCCAAGGGAGGTTGGGGAGGGGGTTTGAGACCCAGTACTTC.

This clone was seen just once. The chain links TRBV4-1 to TRBJ2-1, with D possibly TRBD1 on 6 matching bases. V dropped 4 bases and J dropped 5 bases, with 18 bases sitting between them. The CDR3 has 16 residues. The germline V gene has CDR1 MGHRA and CDR2 YSYEKL. CDR3 in DNA: TGCGCCAGCAGCCCAGGGGCCCTTCGGCTCAACAATGAGCAGTTCTTC. Its translation: CASSPGALRLNNEQFF.

The J gene is TRBJ1-5, the V gene TRBV24-1; a weak D match, TRBD1 (5 bases). CDR3 length: 14 residues. CDR1 is KGHDR, CDR2 SFDVKD, per germline. Trimming removed 5 bases at V and 2 bases at J, with 9 bases between. As DNA, the CDR3 is TGTGCCACCAGTGTGGAGGGGCGCAATCAGCCCCAGCATTTT. As protein: CATSVEGRNQPQHF.

In this sample, this clone turned up once. The CDR3 coding sequence is TGTGCCAGCAGCCCCGGGACAGCCCGGAACAATGAGCAGTTCTTC. It specifies CASSPGTARNNEQFF. V and J are TRBV11-2 and TRBJ2-1, with 7 bases identical to TRBD1. Germline CDR1 SGHAT, CDR2 FQNNGV. The CDR3 contains 15 residues. V dropped 5 bases and J dropped 5; count of bases not matched to a gene: 9.

The chain combines TRBV5-8 with TRBJ2-1; D is uncertain. The CDR3 has 17 residues. Germline CDR1 and CDR2: SGHTS and YDEGEE. V shed 2 bases and J shed 3 bases, with 18 bases lying between them. The CDR3 DNA follows: TGTGCCAGCAGCTTCCCTTTGGGCGGAACCTTCTACAATGAGCAGTTCTTC. As protein: CASSFPLGGTFYNEQFF.

The chain employs TRBV6-5 and TRBJ2-1; 8 bases align to TRBD2. The CDR3 is 13 amino acids. The V gene's germline CDR1 is MNHEY and CDR2 SVGAGI. Trimming took 6 bases from V and 5 from J; bases not matched to a gene: 3. CDR3 loop: CASSPGRDNEQFF. In DNA form, the CDR3 reads TGTGCCAGCAGCCCCGGGAGGGACAATGAGCAGTTCTTC.

The chain combines TRBV6-2 or TRBV6-3 with TRBJ2-7; D is possibly TRBD1 (5 bases). Germline V gives CDR1 MNHEY, CDR2 SVGEGT. This CDR3 comprises 16 residues. Trimming pared 0 bases from V and 0 bases from J, leaving 12 bases between. The CDR3 coding sequence is TGTGCCAGCAGTTACTCGTCCAGGGCACCCTCCTACGAGCAGTACTTC. Protein sequence: CASSYSSRAPSYEQYF.

CDR3 bases: TGTGCTAGTGGTATACAGGGGACCGACTCCTACGAGCAGTACTTC. It encodes CASGIQGTDSYEQYF. V usage is TRBV12-5 and J usage is TRBJ2-7, with 7 bases matching TRBD1. The V segment lost 5 bases and the J segment 0 bases; nucleotides outside the gene matches: 7. Germline V gene sequence: CDR1 LGHNT, CDR2 FRNRAP. The length of the CDR3 is 15 residues.

This clone was picked up a small number of times. The chain links TRBV4-3 to TRBJ1-4; 7 bases are shared with TRBD1. Trimming removed 3 bases from V and 2 bases from J; junction bases left unmatched: 3. CDR1 and CDR2 (germline): LGHNA, YSLEER. The CDR3 runs to 15 residues. The CDR3 protein is CASSQNRGTNEKLFF. The CDR3 DNA is TGCGCCAGCAGCCAGAACAGGGGTACTAATGAAAAACTGTTTTTT.

This clone was seen a handful of times. V gene TRBV18 combines with J gene TRBJ1-6, with a tentative D call TRBD1 (5 bases). The CDR3 covers 15 residues. CDR1 is KGHSH, CDR2 LQKENI, per germline. Deletions cut 3 bases from V and 8 bases from J, with 14 bases between. The CDR3 reads CASSPSGGVDSPLHF. Written as DNA, the CDR3 is TGTGCCAGCTCACCTTCGGGGGGAGTCGATTCACCCCTCCACTTT.

V and J are TRBV12-2 and TRBJ2-7; TRBD2, as called in the table, went unchecked against the DNA. TRBV12-2 has pseudogene status. The CDR3 loop spans 17 amino acids. This chain's CDR3 is CASRLARAGLGSHEQYF. CDR3 bases: TGTGCAAGTCGCTTGGCTAGAGCGGGGCTGGGGTCCCACGAGCAGTACTTC.